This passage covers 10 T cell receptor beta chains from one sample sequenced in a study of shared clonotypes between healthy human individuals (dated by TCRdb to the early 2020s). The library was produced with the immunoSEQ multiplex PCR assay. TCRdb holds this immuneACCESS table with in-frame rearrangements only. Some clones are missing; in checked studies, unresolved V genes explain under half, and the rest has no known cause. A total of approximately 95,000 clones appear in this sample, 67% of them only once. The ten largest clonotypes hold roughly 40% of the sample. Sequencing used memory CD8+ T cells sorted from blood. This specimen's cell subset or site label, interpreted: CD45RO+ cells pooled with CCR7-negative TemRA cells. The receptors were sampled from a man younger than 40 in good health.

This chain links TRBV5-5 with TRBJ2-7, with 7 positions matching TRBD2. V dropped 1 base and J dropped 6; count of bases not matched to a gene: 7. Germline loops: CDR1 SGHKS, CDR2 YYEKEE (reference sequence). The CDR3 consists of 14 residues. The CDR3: CASSLSAGAGEQYF. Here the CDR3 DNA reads TGTGCCAGCAGCTTGTCCGCGGGAGCGGGCGAGCAGTACTTC.

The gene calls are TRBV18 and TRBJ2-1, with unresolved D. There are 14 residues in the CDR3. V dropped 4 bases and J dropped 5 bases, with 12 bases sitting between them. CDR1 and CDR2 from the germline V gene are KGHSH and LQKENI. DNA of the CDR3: TGTGCCAGCTCACTACAGAGCAGCCACAATGAGCAGTTCTTC. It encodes CASSLQSSHNEQFF. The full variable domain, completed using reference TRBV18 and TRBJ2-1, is NAGVMQNPRHLVRRRGQEARLRCSPMKGHSHVYWYRQLPEEGLKFMVYLQKENIIDESGMPKERFSAEFPKEGPSILRIQQVVRGDSAAYFCASSLQSSHNEQFFGPGTRLTVL.

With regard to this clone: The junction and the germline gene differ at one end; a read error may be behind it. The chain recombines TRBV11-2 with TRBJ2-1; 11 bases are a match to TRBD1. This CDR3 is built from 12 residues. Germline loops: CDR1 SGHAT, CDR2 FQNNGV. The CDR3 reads CASSLGTGGTVF. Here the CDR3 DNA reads TGTGCCAGCAGCTTAGGGACAGGGGGCACTGTCTTC. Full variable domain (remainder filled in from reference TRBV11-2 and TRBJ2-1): EAGVAQSPRYKIIEKRQSVAFWCNPISGHATLYWYQQILGQGPKLLIQFQNNGVVDDSQLPKDRFSAERLKGVDSTLKIQPAKLEDSAVYLCASSLGTGGTVFGPGTRLTVL.

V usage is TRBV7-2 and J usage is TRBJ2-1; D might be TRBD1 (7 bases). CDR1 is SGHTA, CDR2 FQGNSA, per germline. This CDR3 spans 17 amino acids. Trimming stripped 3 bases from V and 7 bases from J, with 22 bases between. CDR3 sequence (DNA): TGTGCCAGCAGCTTGGGGGGACAGTTATCCGATGCAAATGAGCAGTTCTTC. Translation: CASSLGGQLSDANEQFF.

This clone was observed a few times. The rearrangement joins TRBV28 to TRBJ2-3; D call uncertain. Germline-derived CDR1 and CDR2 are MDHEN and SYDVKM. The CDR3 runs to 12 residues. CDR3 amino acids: CAAYSSTDTQYF. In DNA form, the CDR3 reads TGTGCGGCGTATTCTAGCACAGATACGCAGTATTTT.

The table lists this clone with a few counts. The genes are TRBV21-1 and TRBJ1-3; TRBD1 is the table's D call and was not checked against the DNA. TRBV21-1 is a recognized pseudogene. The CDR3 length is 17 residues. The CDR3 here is CASSPGHSQSSGNTIYF. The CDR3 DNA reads TGTGCCAGCAGCCCGGGACATTCTCAATCCTCTGGAAACACCATATATTTT.

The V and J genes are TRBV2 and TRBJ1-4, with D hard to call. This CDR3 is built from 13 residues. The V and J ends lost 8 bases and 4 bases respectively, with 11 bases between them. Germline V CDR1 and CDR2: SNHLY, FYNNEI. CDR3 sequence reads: CASRQDYNEKLFF. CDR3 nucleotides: TGTGCCAGCCGGCAGGATTATAATGAAAAACTGTTTTTT.

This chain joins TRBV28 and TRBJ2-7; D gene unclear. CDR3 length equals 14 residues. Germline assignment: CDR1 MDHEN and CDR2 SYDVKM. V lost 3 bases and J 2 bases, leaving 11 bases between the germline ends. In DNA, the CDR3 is TGTGCCAGCAGTTTGGCCGGGTTGCCCTACGAGCAGTACTTC. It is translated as CASSLAGLPYEQYF.

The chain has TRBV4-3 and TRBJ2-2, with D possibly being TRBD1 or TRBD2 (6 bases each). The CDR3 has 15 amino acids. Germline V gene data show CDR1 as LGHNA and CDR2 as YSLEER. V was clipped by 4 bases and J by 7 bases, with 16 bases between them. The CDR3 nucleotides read TGCGCCAGCAGCCTTTGGGCAGGGGAGGTCGGGGAGCTGTTTTTT. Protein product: CASSLWAGEVGELFF.

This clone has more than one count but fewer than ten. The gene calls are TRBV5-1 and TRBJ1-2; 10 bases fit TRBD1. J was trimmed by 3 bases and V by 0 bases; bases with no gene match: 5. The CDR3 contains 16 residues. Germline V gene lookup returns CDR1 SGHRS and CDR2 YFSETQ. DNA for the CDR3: TGCGCCAGCAGCTTGGGACGCGGGACAGGGGACTATGGCTACACCTTC. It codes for CASSLGRGTGDYGYTF.